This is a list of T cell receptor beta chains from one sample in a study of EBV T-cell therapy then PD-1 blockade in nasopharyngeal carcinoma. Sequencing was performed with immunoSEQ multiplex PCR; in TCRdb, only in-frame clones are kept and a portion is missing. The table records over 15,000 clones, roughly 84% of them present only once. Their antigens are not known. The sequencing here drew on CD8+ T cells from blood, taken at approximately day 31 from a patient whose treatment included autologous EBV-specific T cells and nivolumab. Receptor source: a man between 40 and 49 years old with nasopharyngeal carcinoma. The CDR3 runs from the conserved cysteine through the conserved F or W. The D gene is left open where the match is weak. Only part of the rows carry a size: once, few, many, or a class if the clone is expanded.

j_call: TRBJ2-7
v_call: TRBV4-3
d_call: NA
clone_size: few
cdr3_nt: TGCGCCAGCAGCCAAGATGGGGGCTACGAGCAGTACTTC
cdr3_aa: CASSQDGGYEQYF

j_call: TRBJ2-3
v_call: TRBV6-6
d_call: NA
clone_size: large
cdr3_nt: TGTGCCAGCAGTTACTCCCCGGGGCGAGATACGCAGTATTTT
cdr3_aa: CASSYSPGRDTQYF

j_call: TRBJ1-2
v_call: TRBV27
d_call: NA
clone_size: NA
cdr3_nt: TGTGCCAGCAGTTTATACGGGGGGGGATATGGCTACACCTTC
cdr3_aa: CASSLYGGGYGYTF

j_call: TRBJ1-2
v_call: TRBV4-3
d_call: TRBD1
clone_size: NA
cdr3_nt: TGCGCCAGCAGCCAAGGTGGGACAGGGATTCTCTATGGCTACACCTTC
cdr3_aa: CASSQGGTGILYGYTF

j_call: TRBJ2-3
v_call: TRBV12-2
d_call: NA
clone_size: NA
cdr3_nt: TGTGCAAGTCGCTTAGTAGGGACAGCTAGCACAGATACGCAGTATTTT
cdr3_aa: CASRLVGTASTDTQYF

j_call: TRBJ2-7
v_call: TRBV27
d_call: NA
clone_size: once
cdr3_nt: TGTGCCAGCAGTTTATTTGGACTCTCCTACGAGCAGTACTTC
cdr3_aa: CASSLFGLSYEQYF

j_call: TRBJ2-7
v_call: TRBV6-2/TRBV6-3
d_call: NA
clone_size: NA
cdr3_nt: TGTGCCAGCAGTTACTCGAGCCTGGGGGCGCGTACACTCTACGAGCAGTACTTC
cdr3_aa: CASSYSSLGARTLYEQYF

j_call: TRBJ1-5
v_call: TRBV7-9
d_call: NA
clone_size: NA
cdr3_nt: TGTGCCAGCAGCGAGGGACGCGGCAATCAGCCCCAGCATTTT
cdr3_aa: CASSEGRGNQPQHF

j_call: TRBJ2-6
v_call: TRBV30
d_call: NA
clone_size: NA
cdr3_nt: TGTGCCTGGAGTTGGGGGGACGGGGCCAACGTCCTGACTTTC
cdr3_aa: CAWSWGDGANVLTF

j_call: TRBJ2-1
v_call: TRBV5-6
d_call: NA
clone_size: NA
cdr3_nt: TGTGCCAGCAGCTTGGCGTGGGTAAGGTCCTACAATGAGCAGTTCTTC
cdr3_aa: CASSLAWVRSYNEQFF

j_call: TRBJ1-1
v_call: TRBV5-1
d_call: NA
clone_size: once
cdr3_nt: TGCGCCAGCAGCTTGAAAAACACTGAAGCTTTCTTT
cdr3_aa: CASSLKNTEAFF

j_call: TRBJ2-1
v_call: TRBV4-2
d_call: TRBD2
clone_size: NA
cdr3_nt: TGTGCCAGCAGCCAACTAGCGGGGACCCACAATGAGCAGTTCTTC
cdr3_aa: CASSQLAGTHNEQFF

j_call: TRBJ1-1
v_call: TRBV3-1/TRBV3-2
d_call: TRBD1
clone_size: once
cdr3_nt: TGTGCCAGCAGCCCCTTTAAGGGACAGGGGCTCTCGAACACTGAAGCTTTCTTT
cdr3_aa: CASSPFKGQGLSNTEAFF

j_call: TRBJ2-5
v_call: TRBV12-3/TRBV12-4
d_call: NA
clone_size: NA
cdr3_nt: TGTGCCAGCAGTTTTAGAGAGACCCAGTACTTC
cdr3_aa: CASSFRETQYF

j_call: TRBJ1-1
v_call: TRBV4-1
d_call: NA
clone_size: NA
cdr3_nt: TGCGCCAGCAGCCAAGATCGGCGTCTAACTGAAGCTTTCTTT
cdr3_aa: CASSQDRRLTEAFF

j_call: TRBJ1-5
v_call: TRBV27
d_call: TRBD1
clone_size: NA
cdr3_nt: TGTGCCAGCAGTGGGGGGACAGGGTCCCGGCCCCAGCATTTT
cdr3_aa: CASSGGTGSRPQHF

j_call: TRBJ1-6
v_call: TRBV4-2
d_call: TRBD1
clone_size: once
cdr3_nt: TGTGCCAGCAGCCAAGACTGGACAGGGGATTTTAATTCACCCCTCCACTTT
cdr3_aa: CASSQDWTGDFNSPLHF

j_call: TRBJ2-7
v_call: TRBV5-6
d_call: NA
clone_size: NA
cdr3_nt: TGTGCCAGCAGCTTGTCTTTTCAGGGGCCCTACGAGCAGTACTTC
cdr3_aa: CASSLSFQGPYEQYF

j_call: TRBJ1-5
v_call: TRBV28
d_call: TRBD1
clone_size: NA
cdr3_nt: TGTGCCAGCAGTTTTCCAGGGACAGTTCAATCGGTGTCCCAGCATTTT
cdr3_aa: CASSFPGTVQSVSQHF

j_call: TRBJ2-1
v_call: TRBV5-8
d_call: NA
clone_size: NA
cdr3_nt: TGTGCCAGCAGCTTGGGTGAGCAGTTCTTC
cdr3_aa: CASSLGEQFF

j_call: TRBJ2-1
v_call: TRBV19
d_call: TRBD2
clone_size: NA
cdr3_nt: TGTGCCAGTAGTAGAGCGGGGGCTTCCTACAATGAGCAGTTCTTC
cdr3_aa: CASSRAGASYNEQFF

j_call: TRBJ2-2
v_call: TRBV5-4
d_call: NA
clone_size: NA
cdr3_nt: TGTGCCAGCAGCTCCGGAAGGGGCACCGGGGAGCTGTTTTTT
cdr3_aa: CASSSGRGTGELFF

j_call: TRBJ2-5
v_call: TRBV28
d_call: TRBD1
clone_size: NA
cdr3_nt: TGTGCCAGCAGTTTGCGGACAGGAGTAGGTGAGACCCAGTACTTC
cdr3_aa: CASSLRTGVGETQYF

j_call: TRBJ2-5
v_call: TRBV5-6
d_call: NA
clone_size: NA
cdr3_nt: TGTGCCAGCAGCTATCTCCGGGACTCCCCCCAAGAGACCCAGTACTTC
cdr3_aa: CASSYLRDSPQETQYF

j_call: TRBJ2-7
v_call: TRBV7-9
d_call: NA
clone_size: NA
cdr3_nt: TGTGCCAGCAGCTCCGCAGGCTTTACGAGTATCTACGAGCAGTACTTC
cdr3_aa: CASSSAGFTSIYEQYF

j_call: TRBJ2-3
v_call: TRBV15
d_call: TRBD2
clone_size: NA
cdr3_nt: TGTGCCACCAGCAGTCACGGGCCAGCGGGGGGCCCCCAAAATACGCAGTATTTT
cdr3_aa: CATSSHGPAGGPQNTQYF

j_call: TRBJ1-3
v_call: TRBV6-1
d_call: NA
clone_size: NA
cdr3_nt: TGTGCCAGCAGTGAAGGGGTAGACTCTGGAAACACCATATATTTT
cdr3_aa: CASSEGVDSGNTIYF

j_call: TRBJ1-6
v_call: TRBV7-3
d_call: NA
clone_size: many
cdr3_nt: TGTGCCAGCAGCTCCGGACTGACTAATTCACCCCTCCACTTT
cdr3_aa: CASSSGLTNSPLHF

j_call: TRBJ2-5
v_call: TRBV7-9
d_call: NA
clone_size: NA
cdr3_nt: TGTGCCAGCAGCTTAAGGGGCCAGCCTCAAGAGACCCAGTACTTC
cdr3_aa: CASSLRGQPQETQYF

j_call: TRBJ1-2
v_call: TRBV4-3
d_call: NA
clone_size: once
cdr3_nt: TGCGCCAGCAGCCCAACGGGAGATACTGGGGGCTACACCTTC
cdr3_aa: CASSPTGDTGGYTF